These 21 T cell receptor beta chains came from one sample sequenced in a study of T cells in Graves' hyperthyroidism and ophthalmopathy. TCR beta CDR3 sequences were amplified from RNA transcripts. TCR CDR3 underwent first-round RT-PCR with the HTBI primer set. Via MiXCR, TCRdb re-called the multiplex PCR reads, giving one row per CDR3 protein. The sample yields 500,000 to 650,000 distinct CDR3 sequences, about 20% seen once. Sample: blood. These receptors originate from a man in his forties with Graves' ophthalmopathy.

The rearrangement joins TRBV28 to TRBJ1-3; possible D gene TRBD1, 6 bases. This CDR3 contains 15 residues. The V end lost 8 bases, the J end lost 6 bases, and 20 bases lay between the germline ends. Germline V gives CDR1 MDHEN, CDR2 SYDVKM. Here the CDR3 reads CASHRHGGAENTIYF. CDR3 in DNA: TGTGCCAGCCACCGCCATGGGGGGGCGGAAAACACCATATATTTT.

Notes on this clonotype: The CDR3 ends on some other residue instead of the conserved phenylalanine or tryptophan, so this is likely a read error. The chain links TRBV11-2 to TRBJ1-4, with D tentatively TRBD1 (5 bases). The CDR3 sequence is 15 residues long. Germline loops: CDR1 SGHAT, CDR2 FQNNGV. V dropped 5 bases and J dropped 4 bases, with 14 bases sitting between them. The CDR3 coding sequence is TGTGCCAGCAGCCCACCCGGGACGGTTAATGAAAAACTGTTTCTT. Protein product: CASSPPGTVNEKLFL.

The chain recombines TRBV11-2 with TRBJ2-4; a weak D match, TRBD1 (6 bases). Trimming took off 5 bases at V and 13 bases at J, with 15 bases between the two ends. The CDR3 has 12 residues. From germline, CDR1 is SGHAT and CDR2 FQNNGV. The CDR3 DNA is TGTGCCAGCAGCACCACAGGGCCCATCCAGTACTTC. Amino acids: CASSTTGPIQYF.

This clonotype was counted a single time. No DNA is shown, since the ends of the CDR3 on it are uncertain; the CDR3 is the one TCRdb lists. The chain combines TRBV29-1 with TRBJ2-1; the DNA was not used to check the table's D call, TRBD2. The germline CDR1 and CDR2 sequences are SQVTM and ANQGSEA. The length of the CDR3 is 11 amino acids, counting both ends. The CDR3 reads CSVEVASGNFF.

This clonotype was seen ten or more times. The CDR3 is CASSSTPTVTNTGELFF. In nucleotides, the CDR3 is TGTGCCAGCAGTTCTACACCCACAGTTACGAACACCGGGGAGCTGTTTTTT. The chain recombines TRBV7-3 with TRBJ2-2; D gene uncertain. V was cut by 6 bases and J by 0 bases, with 17 bases left in between. The CDR3 has 17 residues. Germline V gene sequence: CDR1 SGHTA, CDR2 FQGTGA.

In the case of this clonotype: The junction differs from germline at one of its ends, possibly a read error. The CDR3 coding sequence is TGTGCCAGCAGTCAAGCGGGGGGTGGCGAGCAGTTCTTC. This gives the protein CASSQAGGGEQFF. This sequence joins TRBV6-1 and TRBJ2-1; 9 bases line up with TRBD2. The germline gives CDR1 MNHNS, CDR2 SASEGT. The CDR3 is 13 residues long.

This clonotype showed up just a few times. The V gene is TRBV7-3, the J gene TRBJ2-1; no clear D. The germline V gene has CDR1 SGHTA and CDR2 FQGTGA. V lost 5 bases and J 5 bases, leaving 10 bases between the germline ends. The CDR3 contains 13 residues. The DNA of the CDR3 is TGTGCCAGCAGCCTGTCAGTTGACAATGAGCAGTTCTTC. It codes for CASSLSVDNEQFF.

This clonotype came up many times. This chain links TRBV12-3 or TRBV12-4 with TRBJ2-1; TRBD2 matches 12 bases. V was clipped by 8 bases and J by 10 bases; unmatched bases: 15. This CDR3 has 16 amino acids. CDR3 DNA: TGTGCCAGCGGTGACCCACGGACTAGCGGGAATCCGGAGCAGTTCTTC. This codes for CASGDPRTSGNPEQFF.

The V and J genes are TRBV18 and TRBJ1-1; maybe TRBD1 (6 bases). Germline CDR1 KGHSH, CDR2 LQKENI. V was cut by 6 bases and J by 1 base, with 9 bases left in between. This CDR3 is 13 amino acids long. In DNA, the CDR3 is TGTGCCAGCTCCGGGACACCGAACACTGAAGCTTTCTTT. Residues: CASSGTPNTEAFF.

This clonotype was counted a few times. The chain has TRBV27 and TRBJ1-2, with a tentative D call TRBD1 (5 bases). This CDR3 has 13 amino acids. Trimming cost V 5 bases and J 7 bases, with 14 bases left between them. Germline CDR1 MNHEY, CDR2 SMNVEV (reference sequence). CDR3 sequence reads: CASSRDAFGGYTF. In nucleotides, the CDR3 is TGTGCCAGCAGTCGGGACGCTTTTGGTGGCTACACCTTC.

The rearrangement links TRBV5-4 to TRBJ1-3; maybe TRBD1 (5 bases). The CDR3 has 17 amino acids. Germline CDR1 and CDR2: SGHNT and YYREEE (reference sequence). V gave up 4 bases and J gave up 2 bases, with 19 bases separating them. CDR3 nucleotide sequence: TGTGCCAGCAGCCCTCCCCAGGGTCCGGGGGCTGGAAACACCATATATTTT. It specifies CASSPPQGPGAGNTIYF.

The chain links TRBV19 to TRBJ1-6; D unclear. The CDR3 loop spans 15 amino acids. V was clipped by 7 bases and J by 11 bases, with 21 bases between them. Germline V gene lookup returns CDR1 LNHDA and CDR2 SQIVND (reference sequence). DNA for the CDR3: TGTGCCAGTACCACGGCCAGCCCTGGTCAAACACCCCTCCACTTT. Translated: CASTTASPGQTPLHF.

This clonotype was recorded once. An end of the junction differs from the germline gene, which may be a read error. The chain uses TRBV7-7 and TRBJ2-1; 11 bases line up with TRBD2. The CDR3 is 16 amino acids. Germline assignment: CDR1 SSHAT and CDR2 FNYEAQ (reference sequence). The CDR3 nucleotides read TGTGCTAGCAGCTTAACCCGGACTAGCGGGCTCAGGGAGCAGTTCTTC. This gives the protein CASSLTRTSGLREQFF.

This clonotype has more than one count but fewer than ten. The chain joins TRBV5-1 to TRBJ2-3, with 13 bases aligning to TRBD2. This CDR3 spans 19 amino acids. Trimming removed 5 bases from V and 2 bases from J; junction bases left unmatched: 14. Germline V gene data show CDR1 as SGHRS and CDR2 as YFSETQ. The CDR3 region has the DNA TGCGCCAGCAGACCACTAGCGGGGGGGCAGCAGGGAATCACAGATACGCAGTATTTT. It translates to CASRPLAGGQQGITDTQYF.

V and J are TRBV3-1 and TRBJ1-3; no clear D gene. Germline V gives CDR1 LGHDT, CDR2 YNNKEL (reference sequence). The CDR3 has 13 residues. With 3 bases removed from V and 5 bases from J, the gap between germline ends came to 8 bases. This CDR3 reads CASSQESRNTIYF. CDR3 nucleotides: TGTGCCAGCAGCCAGGAATCTAGAAACACCATATATTTT.

The chain combines TRBV5-1 with TRBJ2-3; D gene uncertain. The V end lost 4 bases, the J end lost 4 bases, and 22 bases lay between the germline ends. The V gene's germline CDR1 is SGHRS and CDR2 YFSETQ. This CDR3 has 17 amino acids. CDR3 nucleotide sequence: TGCGCCAGCAGCCTCCACTCTGTGCCCAACCCCGCAGATACGCAGTATTTT. Amino acid sequence: CASSLHSVPNPADTQYF.

This clonotype appeared a few times. V is TRBV5-1 and J is TRBJ2-3; 10 positions match TRBD1. The germline CDR1 and CDR2 sequences are SGHRS and YFSETQ. Trimming removed 4 bases from V and 4 bases from J; junction bases left unmatched: 6. CDR3 length equals 15 residues. This CDR3 reads CASSEDRGLADTQYF. In DNA form, the CDR3 reads TGCGCCAGCAGCGAAGACAGGGGGCTGGCAGATACGCAGTATTTT.

The chain couples TRBV29-1 to TRBJ1-6; no definite D call. Trimming pared 5 bases from V and 7 bases from J, leaving 12 bases between. The CDR3 runs to 13 residues. Germline CDR1 reads SQVTM; CDR2 reads ANQGSEA. The CDR3: CSVSPGINSPLHF. CDR3 sequence (DNA): TGCAGCGTTAGTCCTGGAATCAATTCACCCCTCCACTTT.

This clonotype was detected only a few times. This chain connects TRBV28 to TRBJ1-4; TRBD1 agrees at 9 bases. The CDR3 loop spans 15 amino acids. V was clipped by 2 bases and J by 6 bases; unmatched bases: 4. Germline V gene lookup returns CDR1 MDHEN and CDR2 SYDVKM. This CDR3 is CASSLRRDRDEKLFF. The CDR3 nucleotides read TGTGCCAGCAGTTTACGCCGGGACAGGGATGAAAAACTGTTTTTT.

In this sample, this clonotype turned up a few times. This sequence joins TRBV20-1 and TRBJ1-1; maybe TRBD1 (5 bases). Germline V gene lookup returns CDR1 DFQATT and CDR2 SNEGSKA (reference sequence). V was pared by 1 base and J by 1 base, with 16 bases between. This CDR3 is 16 amino acids long. Written as DNA, the CDR3 is TGCAGTGCTAGAGTTCTACGACCGGGGGAGAACACTGAAGCTTTCTTT. It translates to CSARVLRPGENTEAFF.

The chain has TRBV7-9 and TRBJ2-5; TRBD2 agrees at 9 bases. The germline V gene encodes CDR1 SEHNR and CDR2 FQNEAQ (reference sequence). V dropped 4 bases and J dropped 1; count of bases not matched to a gene: 4. This CDR3 comprises 15 residues. Written as DNA, the CDR3 is TGTGCCAGCAGCTCAGCGGGGGGATTCCAAGAGACCCAGTACTTC. The encoded protein is CASSSAGGFQETQYF.